Listed below are T cell receptor beta chains from one sample, sequenced in a study of cytomegalovirus exposure and HLA in healthy donors. Here immunoSEQ multiplex PCR was the method, and the copy in TCRdb shows in-frame clones only, minus some. The table lists approximately 190,000 clones, 75% to 80% of them singletons. Sequencing was carried out using PBMCs. These receptor sequences come from a woman between 25 and 40 years old in good health and CMV-seropositive. Each CDR3 is given with its conserved first and last residue. The D gene is left open where the match is weak. Expanded clones are given a class, and other clones once, few, many or no size at all.

d_gene	abundance	v_gene	len	j_gene	CDR3aa	CDR3nt
TRBD2	-	TRBV4-3	14	TRBJ2-3	CASSPATSGRTQYF	TGCGCCAGCAGCCCGGCGACTAGCGGGAGGACGCAGTATTTT
-	few	TRBV29-1	11	TRBJ2-7	CSVEDSYEQYF	TGCAGCGTTGAAGACAGTTACGAGCAGTACTTC
-	few	TRBV5-1	17	TRBJ1-2	CASTLWGGQPGHYGYTF	TGCGCCAGCACCCTTTGGGGAGGACAACCAGGTCACTATGGCTACACCTTC
-	-	TRBV11-2	17	TRBJ2-3	CASSLDLTRSSTDTQYF	TGTGCCAGCAGCTTAGATCTTACGCGGAGTAGCACAGATACGCAGTATTTT
TRBD1	few	TRBV7-2	13	TRBJ1-5	CASSLIGQALQHF	TGTGCCAGCAGCTTAATAGGACAGGCCCTTCAGCATTTT
-	-	TRBV19	13	TRBJ1-1	CASSIARNTEAFF	TGTGCCAGTAGTATAGCCCGGAACACTGAAGCTTTCTTT
-	-	TRBV6-1	13	TRBJ2-5	CAGKGYRVETQYF	TGTGCCGGCAAGGGATACAGGGTAGAGACCCAGTACTTC
-	-	TRBV2	14	TRBJ2-4	CASSKLEAKNIQYF	TGTGCCAGCAGTAAACTTGAGGCCAAAAACATTCAGTACTTC
TRBD1	once	TRBV5-8	16	TRBJ1-5	CASSSFGTGKNQPQHF	TGTGCCAGCAGCTCGTTCGGGACAGGAAAAAATCAGCCCCAGCATTTT
TRBD1	-	TRBV11-3	17	TRBJ1-1	CASSLDPLGQENTEAFF	TGTGCCAGCAGCTTAGATCCCCTGGGACAGGAAAACACTGAAGCTTTCTTT
TRBD2	-	TRBV5-6	16	TRBJ2-1	CASTWSTSGVLNEQFF	TGTGCCAGCACCTGGAGTACTAGCGGGGTTCTGAATGAGCAGTTCTTC
TRBD1	-	TRBV18	18	TRBJ2-3	CASSPPGWTGIERDTQYF	TGTGCCAGCTCACCCCCCGGATGGACAGGGATTGAAAGGGATACGCAGTATTTT
TRBD1	-	TRBV11-2	14	TRBJ2-7	CASSEGQVPYEQYF	TGTGCCAGCAGCGAGGGACAGGTACCTTACGAGCAGTACTTC
-	-	TRBV5-6	17	TRBJ1-3	CASSLPPWDIFGNTIYF	TGTGCCAGCAGCTTGCCTCCTTGGGACATCTTCGGGAACACCATATATTTT
TRBD1	-	TRBV7-8	16	TRBJ2-5	CASTVRQGENQETQYF	TGTGCCAGCACCGTTAGACAGGGTGAGAACCAAGAGACCCAGTACTTC
-	-	TRBV10-3	13	TRBJ1-1	CASITRVGTEAFF	TGTGCCTCGATTACACGGGTCGGAACTGAAGCTTTCTTT
TRBD1	-	TRBV7-8	15	TRBJ2-7	CASSHQTGDSYEQYF	TGTGCCAGCAGCCATCAGACAGGGGACTCCTACGAGCAGTACTTC
TRBD1	-	TRBV10-3	13	TRBJ1-1	CATTGQRSTEAFF	TGTGCCACGACGGGACAGAGGAGCACTGAAGCTTTCTTT
TRBD1	-	TRBV11-2	15	TRBJ2-1	CASSFTGEAYNEQFF	TGTGCCAGCAGCTTTACAGGGGAAGCCTACAATGAGCAGTTCTTC
-	-	TRBV28	15	TRBJ1-4	CASSPRQGYTEKLFF	TGTGCCAGCAGCCCTAGGCAGGGATATACTGAAAAACTGTTTTTT
TRBD1	-	TRBV7-2	15	TRBJ2-7	CASSTDRGRIYEQYF	TGTGCCAGCAGCACGGACAGGGGCCGCATCTACGAGCAGTACTTC
-	-	TRBV6-6	14	TRBJ2-5	CASSYSSSQETQYF	TGTGCCAGCAGTTACTCGAGCTCCCAAGAGACCCAGTACTTC
TRBD2	-	TRBV28	17	TRBJ2-5	CASSPGLAGGYQETQYF	TGTGCCAGCAGTCCGGGACTAGCGGGAGGGTACCAAGAGACCCAGTACTTC
-	-	TRBV5-1	16	TRBJ2-5	CASSLAPREAGETQYF	TGCGCCAGCAGCTTGGCCCCCCGAGAGGCGGGGGAGACCCAGTACTTC
-	-	TRBV11-3	15	TRBJ2-2	CASSPLALNTGELFF	TGTGCCAGCAGCCCGTTAGCGCTTAACACCGGGGAGCTGTTTTTT
TRBD1	-	TRBV7-9	15	TRBJ1-5	CASSLTGDSGQPQHF	TGTGCCAGCAGCTTAACGGGGGACAGTGGGCAGCCCCAGCATTTT
-	few	TRBV6-5	12	TRBJ1-5	CASSYPQGPQHF	TGTGCCAGCAGTTACCCCCAGGGGCCCCAGCATTTT
TRBD1	-	TRBV6-1	13	TRBJ1-2	CASSRQGLYGYTF	TGTGCCAGCAGTCGACAGGGGCTCTATGGCTACACCTTC
TRBD2	-	TRBV5-1	17	TRBJ2-1	CASRGFGAGGDYNEQFF	TGCGCCAGCCGAGGATTTGGGGCGGGGGGGGACTACAATGAGCAGTTCTTC
-	-	TRBV30	15	TRBJ2-7	CAWRPTGLARYEQYF	TGTGCCTGGAGACCTACGGGACTGGCACGCTACGAGCAGTACTTC
TRBD1	-	TRBV30	11	TRBJ1-1	CAWRDRVEAFF	TGTGCCTGGAGAGACAGGGTTGAGGCTTTCTTT
TRBD1	few	TRBV4-1	14	TRBJ2-7	CASSLHGQGYEQYF	TGCGCCAGCAGCCTCCACGGACAGGGCTACGAGCAGTACTTC
-	-	TRBV6-1	14	TRBJ1-3	CASTSSGRGNTIYF	TGTGCCAGCACCTCGTCAGGGAGGGGAAACACCATATATTTT
-	-	TRBV7-9	14	TRBJ2-3	CASAGRSLTDTQYF	TGTGCCAGCGCCGGGAGATCACTCACAGATACGCAGTATTTT
-	-	TRBV30	12	TRBJ2-3	CAWSPTSDTQYF	TGTGCCTGGAGCCCGACTTCAGATACGCAGTATTTT
TRBD1	-	TRBV5-6	14	TRBJ2-7	CASSLGTGNYEQYF	TGTGCCAGCAGCTTGGGGACAGGTAACTACGAGCAGTACTTC
TRBD1	-	TRBV9	14	TRBJ2-7	CASSAGQGPYEQYF	TGTGCCAGCAGCGCGGGACAGGGCCCCTACGAGCAGTACTTC
-	few	TRBV29-1	12	TRBJ2-3	CSAGRSTDTQYF	TGCAGCGCAGGGCGCAGCACAGATACGCAGTATTTT
-	-	TRBV10-3	18	TRBJ2-6	CVISESLLTSSGANVLTF	TGTGTCATCAGTGAGAGCCTTCTTACCTCCTCTGGGGCCAACGTCCTGACTTTC
TRBD2	-	TRBV27	14	TRBJ2-1	CASTGGGFYNEQFF	TGTGCCAGCACTGGGGGGGGTTTCTACAATGAGCAGTTCTTC
-	once	TRBV5-1	16	TRBJ2-3	CASSRQADLGTDTQYF	TGCGCCAGCAGCAGACAGGCCGACCTAGGCACAGATACGCAGTATTTT
-	-	TRBV27	13	TRBJ1-5	CASSLTGNQPQHF	TGTGCCAGCAGTTTGACAGGCAATCAGCCCCAGCATTTT
TRBD2	-	TRBV28	15	TRBJ2-1	CASSFIAGGPYEQFF	TGTGCCAGCAGTTTCATAGCGGGAGGGCCGTATGAGCAGTTCTTC
-	few	TRBV5-1	14	TRBJ2-2	CASMTGVNTGELFF	TGCGCCAGCATGACAGGCGTGAACACCGGGGAGCTGTTTTTT
TRBD2	-	TRBV4-2	16	TRBJ2-5	CASSQAGGGAGETQYF	TGTGCCAGCAGCCAAGCGGGCGGGGGGGCCGGAGAGACCCAGTACTTC
TRBD2	once	TRBV29-1	14	TRBJ2-1	CSVGREASYNEQFF	TGCAGTGTCGGGCGGGAGGCCTCCTACAATGAGCAGTTCTTC
-	-	TRBV10-2	13	TRBJ1-5	CASRDTSNQPQHF	TGCGCCAGCCGGGACACGAGCAATCAGCCCCAGCATTTT
-	-	TRBV21-1	16	TRBJ1-1	CAGHQGDLTLKPEAFF	TGTGCCGGGCATCAGGGGGACCTAACCCTGAAACCTGAAGCTTTCTTT